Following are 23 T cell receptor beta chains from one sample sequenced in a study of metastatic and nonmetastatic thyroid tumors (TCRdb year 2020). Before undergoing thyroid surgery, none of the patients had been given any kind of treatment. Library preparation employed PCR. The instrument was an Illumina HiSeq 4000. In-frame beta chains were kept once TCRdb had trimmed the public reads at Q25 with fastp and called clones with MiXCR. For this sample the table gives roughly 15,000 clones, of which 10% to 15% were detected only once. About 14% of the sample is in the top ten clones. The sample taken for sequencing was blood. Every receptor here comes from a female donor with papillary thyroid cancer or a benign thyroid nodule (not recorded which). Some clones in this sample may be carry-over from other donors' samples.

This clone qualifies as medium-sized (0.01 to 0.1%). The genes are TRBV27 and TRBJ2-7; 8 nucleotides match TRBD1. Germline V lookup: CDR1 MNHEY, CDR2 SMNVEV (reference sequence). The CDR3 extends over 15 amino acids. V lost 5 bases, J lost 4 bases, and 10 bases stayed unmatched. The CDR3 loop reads CASSPGTGGPYEQYF. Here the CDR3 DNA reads TGTGCCAGCAGTCCCGGGACAGGCGGACCGTACGAGCAGTACTTC.

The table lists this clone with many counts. The CDR3 coding sequence is TGTGCCAGCAGTAAACCGGGACAGCCTAATGAAAAACTGTTTTTT. Amino acid sequence: CASSKPGQPNEKLFF. The chain has TRBV27 and TRBJ1-4, with 7 bases lining up with TRBD1. Trimming took 5 bases from V and 3 from J; bases not matched to a gene: 6. CDR1 MNHEY and CDR2 SMNVEV come from the germline V gene (reference sequence). The CDR3 sequence is 15 residues long.

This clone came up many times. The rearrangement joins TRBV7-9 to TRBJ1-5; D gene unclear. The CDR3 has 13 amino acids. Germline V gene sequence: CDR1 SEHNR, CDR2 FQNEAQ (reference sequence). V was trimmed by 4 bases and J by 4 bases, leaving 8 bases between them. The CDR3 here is CASSSQTNQPQHF. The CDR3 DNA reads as TGTGCCAGCAGCTCACAGACTAATCAGCCCCAGCATTTT.

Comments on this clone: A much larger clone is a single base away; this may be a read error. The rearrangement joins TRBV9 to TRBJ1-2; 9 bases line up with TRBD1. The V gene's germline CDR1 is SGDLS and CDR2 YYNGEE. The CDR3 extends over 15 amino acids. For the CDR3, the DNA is TGTGCCAGCAGCCCCAGGGACAGGGTTTACTATGGCTACGCCTTC. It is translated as CASSPRDRVYYGYAF.

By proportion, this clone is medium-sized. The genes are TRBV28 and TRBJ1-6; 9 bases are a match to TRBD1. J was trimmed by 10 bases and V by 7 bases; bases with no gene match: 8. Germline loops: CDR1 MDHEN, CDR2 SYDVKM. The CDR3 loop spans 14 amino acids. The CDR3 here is CASNTGQGRSPLHF. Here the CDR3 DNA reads TGTGCCAGCAATACCGGACAGGGGAGGTCACCCCTCCACTTT.

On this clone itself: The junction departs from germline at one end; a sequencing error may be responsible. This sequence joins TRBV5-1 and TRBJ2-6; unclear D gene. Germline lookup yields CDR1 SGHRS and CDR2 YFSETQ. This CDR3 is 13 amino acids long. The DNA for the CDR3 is TGCGCCGGCAGCTTGGATTGGGCCAACGTCCTGACTTTC. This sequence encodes CAGSLDWANVLTF. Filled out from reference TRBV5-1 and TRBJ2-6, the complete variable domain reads KAGVTQTPRYLIKTRGQQVTLSCSPISGHRSVSWYQQTPGQGLQFLFEYFSETQRNKGNFPGRFSGRQFSNSRSEMNVSTLELGDSALYLCAGSLDWANVLTFGAGSRLTVL.

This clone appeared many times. In DNA, the CDR3 is TGTGCCAGCAGCGTCAACAGGGGGCTGGGGTCACCCCTCCACTTT. This translates into CASSVNRGLGSPLHF. The V and J genes are TRBV5-4 and TRBJ1-6; 9 nucleotides align to TRBD1. The trim removed 4 bases at V and 10 bases at J, leaving 9 bases unmatched. The CDR3 consists of 15 residues. Germline V lookup: CDR1 SGHNT, CDR2 YYREEE (reference sequence).

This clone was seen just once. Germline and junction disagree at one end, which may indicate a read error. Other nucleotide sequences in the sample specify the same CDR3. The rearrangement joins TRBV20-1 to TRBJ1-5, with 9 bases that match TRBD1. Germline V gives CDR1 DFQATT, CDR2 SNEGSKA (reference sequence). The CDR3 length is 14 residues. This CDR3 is CSATSTGGGQPQHF. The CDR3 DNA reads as TGCAGTGCTACCTCTACAGGGGGCGGTCAGCCCCAGCATTTC.

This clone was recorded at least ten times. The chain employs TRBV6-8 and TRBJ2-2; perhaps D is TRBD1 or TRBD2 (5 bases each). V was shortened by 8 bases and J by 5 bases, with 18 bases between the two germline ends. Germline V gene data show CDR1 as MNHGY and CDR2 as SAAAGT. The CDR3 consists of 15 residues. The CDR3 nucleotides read TGTGCCAGCCCCCGACAGACTCGCGGGACCGGGGAGCTGTTTTTT. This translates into CASPRQTRGTGELFF.

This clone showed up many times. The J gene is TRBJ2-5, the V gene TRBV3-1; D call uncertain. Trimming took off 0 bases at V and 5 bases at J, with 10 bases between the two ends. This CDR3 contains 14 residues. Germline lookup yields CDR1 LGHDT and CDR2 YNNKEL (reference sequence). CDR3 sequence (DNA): TGTGCCAGCAGCCAAGAGTATATTGGGGAGACCCAGTACTTC. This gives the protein CASSQEYIGETQYF.

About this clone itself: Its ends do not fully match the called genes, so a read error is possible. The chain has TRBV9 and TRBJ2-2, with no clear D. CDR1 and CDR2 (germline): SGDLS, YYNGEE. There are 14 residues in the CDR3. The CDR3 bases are TGTGCCAGCAGCGTAGACACGAAAACCGGGGAGCTGTTTTTT. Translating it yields CASSVDTKTGELFF.

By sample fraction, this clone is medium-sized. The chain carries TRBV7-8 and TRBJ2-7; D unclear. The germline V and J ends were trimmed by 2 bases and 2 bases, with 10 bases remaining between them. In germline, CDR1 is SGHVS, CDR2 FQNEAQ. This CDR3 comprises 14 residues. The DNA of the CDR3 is TGTGCCAGCAGCTTATTCGCAGGTCCCTACGAGCAGTACTTC. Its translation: CASSLFAGPYEQYF.

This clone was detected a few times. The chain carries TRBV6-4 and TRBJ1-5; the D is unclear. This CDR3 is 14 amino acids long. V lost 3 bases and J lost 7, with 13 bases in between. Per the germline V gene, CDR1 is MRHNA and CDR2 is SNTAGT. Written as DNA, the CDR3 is TGTGCCAGCAGTGATTGGTTGACGTCCCAGCCCCAGCATTTT. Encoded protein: CASSDWLTSQPQHF.

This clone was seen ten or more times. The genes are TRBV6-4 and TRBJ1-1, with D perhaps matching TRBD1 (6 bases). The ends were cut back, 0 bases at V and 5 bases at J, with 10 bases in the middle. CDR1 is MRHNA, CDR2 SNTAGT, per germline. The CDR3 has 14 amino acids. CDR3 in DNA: TGTGCCAGCAGTGACTCGAATAGGGGGACTGAAGCTTTCTTT. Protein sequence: CASSDSNRGTEAFF.

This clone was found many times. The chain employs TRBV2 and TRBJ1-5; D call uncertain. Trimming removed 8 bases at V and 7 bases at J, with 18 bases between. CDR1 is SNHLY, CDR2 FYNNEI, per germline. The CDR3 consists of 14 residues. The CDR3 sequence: CASEIIPGAQPQHF. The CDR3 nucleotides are TGTGCCAGCGAAATTATTCCTGGTGCCCAGCCCCAGCATTTT. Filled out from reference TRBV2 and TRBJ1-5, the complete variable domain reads EPEVTQTPSHQVTQMGQEVILRCVPISNHLYFYWYRQILGQKVEFLVSFYNNEISEKSEIFDDQFSVERPDGSNFTLKIRSTKLEDSAMYFCASEIIPGAQPQHFGDGTRLSIL.

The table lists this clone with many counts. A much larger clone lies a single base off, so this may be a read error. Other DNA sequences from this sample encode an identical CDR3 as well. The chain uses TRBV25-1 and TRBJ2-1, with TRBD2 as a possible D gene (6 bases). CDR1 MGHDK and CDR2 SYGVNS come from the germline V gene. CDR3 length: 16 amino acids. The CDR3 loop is CASSEYAGSSYNEQFF. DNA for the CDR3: TGCGCCAGCAGTGAATATGCGGGGTCCTCCTACAATGAGCAGTTCTTC.

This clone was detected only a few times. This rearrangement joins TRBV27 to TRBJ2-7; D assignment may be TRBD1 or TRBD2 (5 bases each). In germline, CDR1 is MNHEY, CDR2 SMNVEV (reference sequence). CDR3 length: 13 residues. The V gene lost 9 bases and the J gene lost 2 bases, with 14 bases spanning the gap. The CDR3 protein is CASSDSGPYEQYF. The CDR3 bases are TGTGCCAGTAGTGACAGCGGACCCTACGAGCAGTACTTC.

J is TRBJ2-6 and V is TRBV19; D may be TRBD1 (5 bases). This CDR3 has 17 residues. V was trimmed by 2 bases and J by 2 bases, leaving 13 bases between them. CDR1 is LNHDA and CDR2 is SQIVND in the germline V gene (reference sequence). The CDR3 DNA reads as TGTGCCAGTAGTATATATGGCGAAGGGGCTGGGGCCAACGTCCTGACTTTC. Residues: CASSIYGEGAGANVLTF.

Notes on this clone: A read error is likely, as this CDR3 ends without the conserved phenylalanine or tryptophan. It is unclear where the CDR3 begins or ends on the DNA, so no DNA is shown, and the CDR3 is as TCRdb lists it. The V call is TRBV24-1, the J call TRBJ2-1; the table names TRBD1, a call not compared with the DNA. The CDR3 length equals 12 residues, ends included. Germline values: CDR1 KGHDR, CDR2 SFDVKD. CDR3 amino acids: CATSDADRALFV.

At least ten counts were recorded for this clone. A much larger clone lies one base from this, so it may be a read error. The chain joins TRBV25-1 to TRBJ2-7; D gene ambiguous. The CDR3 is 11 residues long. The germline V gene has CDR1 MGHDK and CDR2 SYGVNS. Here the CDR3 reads CANSLAYEQYF. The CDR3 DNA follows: TGTGCCAACAGTTTGGCTTACGAGCAGTACTTC.

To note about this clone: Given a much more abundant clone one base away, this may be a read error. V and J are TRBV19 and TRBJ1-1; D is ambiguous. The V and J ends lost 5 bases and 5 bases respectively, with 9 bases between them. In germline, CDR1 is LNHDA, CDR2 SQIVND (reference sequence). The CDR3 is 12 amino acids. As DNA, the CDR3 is TGTGCCAGTAGTGCCTGGGTAACTGAAGCTTTCTTT. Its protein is CASSAWVTEAFF.

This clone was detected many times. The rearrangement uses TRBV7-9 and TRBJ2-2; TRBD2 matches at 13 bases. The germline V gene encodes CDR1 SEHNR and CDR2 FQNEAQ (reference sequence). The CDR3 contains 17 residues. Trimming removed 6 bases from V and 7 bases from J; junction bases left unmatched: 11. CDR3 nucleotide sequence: TGTGCCAGCAGGAGAACAACTAGCGGGAGGGCCTTCGGGGAGCTGTTTTTT. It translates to CASRRTTSGRAFGELFF.

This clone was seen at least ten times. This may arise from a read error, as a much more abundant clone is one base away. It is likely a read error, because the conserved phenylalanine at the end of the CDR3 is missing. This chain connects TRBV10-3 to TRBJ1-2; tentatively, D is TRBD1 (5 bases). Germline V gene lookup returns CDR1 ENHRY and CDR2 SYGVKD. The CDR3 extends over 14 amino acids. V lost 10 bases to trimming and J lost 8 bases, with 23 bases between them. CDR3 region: CATWNEGSALGYTL. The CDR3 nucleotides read TGTGCCACCTGGAACGAGGGGTCGGCTTTGGGCTACACCCTC.